This T cell receptor (beta chain) originates from a study of blood T cell repertoires in COVID-19. The overall study: Researchers got acute and convalescent COVID-19 samples from the United States, Italy and Spain. T cells, B-cell-depleted T cells, or PBMCs supplied cDNA or gDNA.

V was clipped by 1 base and J by 0 bases, with 7 bases between them. The CDR3 spans 15 residues. The V gene's germline CDR1 is SGHAT and CDR2 FQNNGV. Only a few counts were recorded for this clone. Authors' analysis steps: Quantification of nucleated cells was approximated via reference gene primer amplification. Method: immunoSEQ multiplex PCR; TCRdb's copy keeps in-frame clones and lacks some. V, J and clone size were drawn from that table, and D and trimming were deduced from the DNA. Seen here are some 190,000 clones, 80% to 90% observed once, and the top ten hold around 1.6%. The source is a man younger than 35 with active or convalescent COVID-19. The chain employs TRBV11-2 and TRBJ2-1, with D tentatively TRBD2 (5 bases). The sequencing sample was made of peripheral blood. The chain's CDR3 is CASSLVGSSYNEQFF. CDR3 DNA: TGTGCCAGCAGCTTAGTAGGGAGCTCCTACAATGAGCAGTTCTTC. Supplemented by reference TRBV11-2 and TRBJ2-1, the full variable domain reads EAGVAQSPRYKIIEKRQSVAFWCNPISGHATLYWYQQILGQGPKLLIQFQNNGVVDDSQLPKDRFSAERLKGVDSTLKIQPAKLEDSAVYLCASSLVGSSYNEQFFGPGTRLTVL.